These 19 T cell receptor beta chains were sequenced from one sample in a study of naive and memory T cell subsets. Both TRBC1 and TRBC2 were covered by a beta constant-region primer of two equimolar oligonucleotides. TCRdb redid the calling of the UMI-ligation and nested PCR reads with MiXCR, one entry per CDR3 protein. The profile covers about 90,000 distinct CDR3 sequences, with around 6.5% appearing a single time and 1.6% taken by the ten largest. Material: central memory CD4+ T cells from blood. The receptors were sampled from a human donor in good health.

This clonotype was detected only a few times. This sequence joins TRBV19 and TRBJ2-1, with 8 nucleotides matching TRBD1. The trim removed 7 bases at V and 9 bases at J, leaving 14 bases unmatched. Germline CDR1 is LNHDA and CDR2 is SQIVND (reference sequence). This CDR3 has 15 residues. CDR3 bases: TGTGCCAGTAAGACGACAGGGGTCCCTTCGGCTGAGCAGTTCTTC. It translates to CASKTTGVPSAEQFF. Full variable domain (rest looked up from reference TRBV19 and TRBJ2-1): DGGITQSPKYLFRKEGQNVTLSCEQNLNHDAMYWYRQDPGQGLRLIYYSQIVNDFQKGDIAEGYSVSREKKESFPLTVTSAQKNPTAFYLCASKTTGVPSAEQFFGPGTRLTVL.

This chain links TRBV24-1 with TRBJ2-2, with D possibly being TRBD2 (6 bases). Trimming stripped 8 bases from V and 5 bases from J, with 20 bases between. From germline, CDR1 is KGHDR and CDR2 SFDVKD. The CDR3 is made up of 16 amino acids. The CDR3 reads CATKSGGRKGTGELFF. The CDR3 nucleotides are TGTGCCACCAAGAGCGGAGGGAGGAAAGGGACCGGGGAGCTGTTTTTT.

This clonotype was recorded many times. This chain links TRBV6-2 or TRBV6-3 with TRBJ2-2; 7 bases align to TRBD2. Germline V gives CDR1 MNHEY, CDR2 SVGEGT. The CDR3 has 14 residues. With 8 bases clipped from V and 3 bases from J, the junction kept 6 bases outside the gene matches. CDR3 amino acids: CASRLALYTGELFF. The CDR3 coding sequence is TGTGCCAGCCGACTAGCCCTTTACACCGGGGAGCTGTTTTTT.

This clonotype has ten or more counts. V and J are TRBV10-3 and TRBJ1-5; 7 bases are shared with TRBD1. CDR3 length: 15 amino acids. Germline V gives CDR1 ENHRY, CDR2 SYGVKD. The junction had 6 bases not matched to a gene; V was cut back by 0 bases and J by 7 bases. The DNA for the CDR3 is TGTGCCATCAGTGAGTCGGGGACAGATGACCAGCCCCAGCATTTT. Translation gives CAISESGTDDQPQHF.

The V gene is TRBV20-1, the J gene TRBJ2-3; 8 bases are a match to TRBD2. CDR1 is DFQATT, CDR2 SNEGSKA, per germline (reference sequence). The length of the CDR3 is 13 residues. With 3 bases clipped from V and 6 bases from J, the junction kept 5 bases outside the gene matches. CDR3 sequence: CSARPGGRDTQYF. DNA of the CDR3: TGCAGTGCTAGGCCGGGGGGGAGGGATACGCAGTATTTT.

This clonotype was found once. The V gene is TRBV9, the J gene TRBJ2-3; a possible D gene is TRBD2 (5 bases). The germline V gene has CDR1 SGDLS and CDR2 YYNGEE. CDR3 length: 16 residues. Trimming shortened V by 1 base and J by 7 bases, and 19 bases separated the two germline ends. Here the CDR3 DNA reads TGTGCCAGCAGCGTAAAAGGCGGGTCCGGAAAAAATACGCAGTATTTT. Translated, it gives CASSVKGGSGKNTQYF.

This clonotype was recorded many times. The J gene is TRBJ2-3, the V gene TRBV6-5; D perhaps matches TRBD2 (5 bases). The V gene lost 9 bases and the J gene lost 9 bases, with 7 bases spanning the gap. This CDR3 is 9 amino acids long. The germline gives CDR1 MNHEY, CDR2 SVGAGI. The CDR3 is CASQRTQYF. For the CDR3, the DNA is TGTGCCAGTCAGCGGACGCAGTATTTT.

This clonotype came up many times. The rearrangement joins TRBV5-6 to TRBJ2-5, with unresolved D. The CDR3 spans 15 residues. Trimming removed 1 base at V and 5 bases at J, with 15 bases between. Germline lookup yields CDR1 SGHDT and CDR2 YYEEEE. The CDR3 sequence: CASSLLPDPGETQYF. The DNA for the CDR3 is TGTGCCAGCAGCTTGCTACCAGATCCTGGGGAGACCCAGTACTTC.

The chain combines TRBV5-6 with TRBJ1-2; D might be TRBD1 (5 bases). The CDR3 has 13 residues. Germline values: CDR1 SGHDT, CDR2 YYEEEE. Trimming shortened V by 5 bases and J by 6 bases, and 14 bases separated the two germline ends. CDR3 nucleotide sequence: TGTGCCAGCAGTCCAACAGGAAACCATGGCTACACCTTC. Its protein product is CASSPTGNHGYTF.

This clonotype was counted only a few times. The chain employs TRBV10-3 and TRBJ2-3; TRBD1 aligns across 7 bases. Trimming removed 6 bases from V and 6 bases from J; junction bases left unmatched: 6. Germline V gives CDR1 ENHRY, CDR2 SYGVKD. The CDR3 runs 13 residues. The DNA of the CDR3 is TGTGCCATCAGACTGACAGGGACGGATACGCAGTATTTT. This translates into CAIRLTGTDTQYF.

This clonotype was recorded at least ten times. V and J are TRBV27 and TRBJ1-4; D remains ambiguous. The ends were cut back, 1 base at V and 0 bases at J, with 6 bases in the middle. This CDR3 has 15 amino acids. Germline V gives CDR1 MNHEY, CDR2 SMNVEV (reference sequence). The CDR3 region is CASSLYGPTNEKLFF. DNA for the CDR3: TGTGCCAGCAGTTTATACGGACCAACTAATGAAAAACTGTTTTTT.

This clonotype was counted ten times or more. The CDR3 protein is CASSYRDRAPLSGNTIYF. Written as DNA, the CDR3 is TGTGCCAGCAGTTACCGGGACAGGGCACCTCTCTCTGGAAACACCATATATTTT. V usage is TRBV6-6 and J usage is TRBJ1-3; the match to TRBD1 covers 9 bases. CDR1 MNHNY and CDR2 SVGAGI come from the germline V gene (reference sequence). V was pared by 2 bases and J by 0 bases, with 8 bases of the junction left unmatched. The length of the CDR3 is 18 residues.

This clonotype was detected only a few times. V and J are TRBV2 and TRBJ1-4; D remains ambiguous. CDR1 and CDR2 from the germline V gene are SNHLY and FYNNEI. This CDR3 region has 15 residues. The V end lost 6 bases, the J end lost 7 bases, and 18 bases lay between the germline ends. The CDR3, as DNA: TGTGCCAGCAGGCCTCGGCCCGAACGGACTGAAAAACTGTTTTTT. Amino acids: CASRPRPERTEKLFF.

This clonotype occurred many times. This chain links TRBV24-1 with TRBJ1-5, with D perhaps TRBD1 (5 bases). Per the germline V gene, CDR1 is KGHDR and CDR2 is SFDVKD. Deletions cut 12 bases from V and 7 bases from J, with 9 bases between. This CDR3 contains 10 residues. This CDR3 is CAEGRQPQHF. The CDR3 coding sequence is TGTGCCGAGGGGAGGCAGCCCCAGCATTTT.

This clonotype was counted ten times or more. The chain combines TRBV11-1 with TRBJ2-7, with TRBD1 matching 7 bases. The CDR3 has 13 amino acids. Germline trimming cut 6 bases from V and 6 bases from J; bases unmatched to any gene: 8. Germline V gene lookup returns CDR1 SGHAT and CDR2 FQDESV (reference sequence). The CDR3 sequence is CASRRTGVSEQYF. CDR3 sequence (DNA): TGTGCCAGCAGACGTACAGGGGTATCCGAGCAGTACTTC.

This sequence joins TRBV5-1 and TRBJ2-3, with 8 nucleotides matching TRBD2. Germline loops: CDR1 SGHRS, CDR2 YFSETQ. This CDR3 comprises 17 residues. V gave up 0 bases and J gave up 1 base; unmatched junction bases: 7. In nucleotides, the CDR3 is TGCGCCAGCAGCTTGGGGGGGCGCGGGGGGCGCACAGATACGCAGTATTTT. As protein: CASSLGGRGGRTDTQYF.

This clonotype was seen ten or more times. V gene TRBV7-9 combines with J gene TRBJ1-1; TRBD1 might be the D (5 bases). With 3 bases removed from V and 3 bases from J, the gap between germline ends came to 11 bases. Germline-derived CDR1 and CDR2 are SEHNR and FQNEAQ (reference sequence). This CDR3 contains 14 residues. CDR3 sequence: CASSLSRGDTEAFF. DNA of the CDR3: TGTGCCAGCAGCTTGTCCAGAGGGGACACTGAAGCTTTCTTT.

This clonotype was recorded at least ten times. The rearrangement joins TRBV20-1 to TRBJ1-5; maybe TRBD1 (5 bases). Germline V gene lookup returns CDR1 DFQATT and CDR2 SNEGSKA (reference sequence). This CDR3 spans 16 amino acids. The germline V and J ends were trimmed by 0 bases and 7 bases, with 19 bases remaining between them. CDR3 in amino acids: CSARDGGSGIRQPQHF. CDR3 coding DNA: TGCAGTGCTAGAGACGGGGGTTCGGGCATCCGGCAGCCCCAGCATTTT.

The rearrangement joins TRBV7-9 to TRBJ1-2, with D tentatively TRBD1 (6 bases). The CDR3 contains 17 residues. The V gene lost 5 bases and the J gene lost 1 base, with 20 bases spanning the gap. Looked up from germline, CDR1 is SEHNR and CDR2 is FQNEAQ (reference sequence). The CDR3 DNA is TGTGCCAGCAGCGACCTGGACAGCCCTTCACTTAACTATGGCTACACCTTC. Translation: CASSDLDSPSLNYGYTF.